This paragraph covers one T cell receptor beta chain sequence. The antigen remains unidentified. TCRdb's table, derived via immunoSEQ multiplex PCR, lists solely in-frame clones and lacks some. The profile covers 40,000 to 50,000 clones, with around 90% appearing a single time and about 4.5% taken by the ten largest. This sample is drawn from a study of resident and recirculating memory T cells in vitiligo. Looking at the study overall: Shave-biopsy epidermis from lesional and nonlesional skin was sequenced alongside PBMCs. No cells were sorted; samples were homogenized just before genomic DNA extraction. Study-level findings and limits: Vitiligo lesions lacked a unique dominant clone, and clonality varied.

CDR1 and CDR2 (germline): MNHEY, SVGAGI. The CDR3 is 15 residues long. Trimming removed 3 bases at V and 4 bases at J, with 13 bases between. Confetti depigmentation, marking active vitiligo, was absent in these patients. The chain is built from TRBV6-5 and TRBJ1-5, with D possibly being TRBD1 (6 bases). The receptor comes from a male donor with vitiligo. Sequences were obtained from blood. CDR3 nucleotide sequence: TGTGCCAGCAGTTATTCAGGGGCAGCGAATCAGCCCCAGCATTTT. It yields the protein CASSYSGAANQPQHF.